The entry below describes one T cell receptor (beta chain). Its antigen is currently unknown. CDR1 is SGHRS and CDR2 is YFSETQ in the germline V gene. This CDR3 comprises 20 residues. V lost 1 base and J 4 bases, leaving 26 bases between the germline ends. The authors reverse transcribed all of the isolated RNA, so sequencing captured expressed TCRB transcripts. Sequenced by immunoSEQ multiplex PCR; TCRdb stores in-frame clones only, minus some. The profile covers 300,000 to 350,000 clones, with approximately 12% appearing a single time and over 0.014% taken by the ten largest. Sorting that relied on CD45RO/CCR7/CD25/CD127/CD95/CD27 yielded CD4+ naive, central memory, regulatory and stem cell-like memory cells. The data were taken from a study of beta chain features in type 1 diabetes. Broader study findings: In every one of the four CD4+ subsets, TCRB CDR3s were moderately but significantly shorter in Type 1 diabetes patients. High TCR expression in some cells could lead to their over-representation in cDNA sequencing.

The chain uses TRBV5-1 and TRBJ2-2; tentatively, D is TRBD1 (6 bases). The receptor's source is a woman aged 18-29 years with type 1 diabetes. Sequences were obtained from naive CD4+ T cells from blood. The DNA for the CDR3 is TGCGCCAGCAGCTTGCTAGTAACAGGGTCTCCTTTAATGGGCACCGGGGAGCTGTTTTTT. It specifies CASSLLVTGSPLMGTGELFF.